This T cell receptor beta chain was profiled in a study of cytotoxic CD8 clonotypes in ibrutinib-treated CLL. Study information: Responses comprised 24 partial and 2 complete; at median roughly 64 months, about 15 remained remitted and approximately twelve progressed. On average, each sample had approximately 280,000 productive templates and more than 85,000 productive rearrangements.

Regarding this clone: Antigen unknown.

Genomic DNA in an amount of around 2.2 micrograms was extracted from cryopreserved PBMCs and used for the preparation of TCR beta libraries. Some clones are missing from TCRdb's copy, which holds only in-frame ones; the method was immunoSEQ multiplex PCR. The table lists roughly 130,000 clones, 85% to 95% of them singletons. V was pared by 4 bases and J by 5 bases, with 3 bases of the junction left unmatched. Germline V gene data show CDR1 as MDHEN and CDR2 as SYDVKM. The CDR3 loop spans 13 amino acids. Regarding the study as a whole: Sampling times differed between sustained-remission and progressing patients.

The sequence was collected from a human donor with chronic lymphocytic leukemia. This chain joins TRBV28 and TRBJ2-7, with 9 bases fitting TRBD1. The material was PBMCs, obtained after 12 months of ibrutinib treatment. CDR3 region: CASSSGQGNEQYF. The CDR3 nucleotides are TGTGCCAGCAGTTCAGGACAGGGGAACGAGCAGTACTTC.